One and the same sample provided the 9 T cell receptor beta chains below, sequenced in a study of blood T cell repertoires in COVID-19. Using immunoSEQ multiplex PCR, the repertoire was profiled, and TCRdb retains in-frame clones only, with some absent. This table holds about 83,000 clones, more than 75% found once. The specimen sequenced was peripheral blood. The receptors here all came from a man older than 75 with active or convalescent COVID-19.

The chain recombines TRBV11-2 with TRBJ2-5; 8 bases match TRBD2. The CDR3 is 15 residues long. Per the germline V gene, CDR1 is SGHAT and CDR2 is FQNNGV. The V gene end was trimmed by 0 bases and the J gene end by 4 bases; junction bases not matched to a gene: 4. The CDR3: CASSLDRAGGETQYF. CDR3 nucleotides: TGTGCCAGCAGCTTAGATCGGGCGGGGGGAGAGACCCAGTACTTC.

V gene TRBV5-1 combines with J gene TRBJ1-1, with TRBD1 identical over 10 bases. Germline CDR1 reads SGHRS; CDR2 reads YFSETQ. The length of the CDR3 is 15 residues. J was trimmed by 3 bases and V by 4 bases; bases with no gene match: 6. The CDR3 is CASSPSGTGDTEAFF. The CDR3 DNA is TGCGCCAGCAGCCCCTCCGGGACAGGGGACACTGAAGCTTTCTTT.

The chain has TRBV24-1 and TRBJ2-1; 10 nucleotides agree with TRBD2. The CDR3 totals 15 residues. Germline trimming cut 4 bases from V and 9 bases from J; bases unmatched to any gene: 8. Germline CDR1 and CDR2: KGHDR and SFDVKD. Here the CDR3 reads CATSESLAGASEQFF. CDR3 DNA: TGTGCCACCAGTGAGAGCCTAGCGGGAGCCAGTGAGCAGTTCTTC.

The V and J genes are TRBV5-4 and TRBJ2-5, with D possibly TRBD1 on 7 matching bases. Germline CDR1 is SGHNT and CDR2 is YYREEE (reference sequence). V shed 1 base and J shed 4 bases, with 14 bases lying between them. The CDR3 has 15 amino acids. The CDR3 loop is CASSLLQGGVETQYF. The CDR3 coding sequence is TGTGCCAGCAGCTTGCTTCAGGGGGGTGTAGAGACCCAGTACTTC. Full variable domain (outside the CDR3, taken from reference TRBV5-4 and TRBJ2-5): ETGVTQSPTHLIKTRGQQVTLRCSSQSGHNTVSWYQQALGQGPQFIFQYYREEENGRGNFPPRFSGLQFPNYSSELNVNALELDDSALYLCASSLLQGGVETQYFGPGTRLLVL.

Here the CDR3 reads CASSLTDNQPQHF. In DNA form, the CDR3 reads TGTGCCAGCAGCTTAACAGACAATCAGCCCCAGCATTTT. J is TRBJ1-5 and V is TRBV7-8; D call uncertain. CDR1 SGHVS and CDR2 FQNEAQ come from the germline V gene. This CDR3 comprises 13 residues. V lost 2 bases and J 3 bases, leaving 5 bases between the germline ends. Variable domain in full (rest from reference TRBV7-8 and TRBJ1-5): GAGVSQSPRYKVAKRGQDVALRCDPISGHVSLFWYQQALGQGPEFLTYFQNEAQLDKSGLPSDRFFAERPEGSVSTLKIQRTQQEDSAVYLCASSLTDNQPQHFGDGTRLSIL.

This sequence joins TRBV30 and TRBJ1-1; D remains unclear. The CDR3 spans 16 residues. Between the trimmed V and J ends, which lost 0 bases and 1 base, there was a span of 15 bases. The germline CDR1 and CDR2 sequences are GTSNPN and SVGIG (reference sequence). The CDR3 is CAWSVQVGRSNTEAFF. The DNA for the CDR3 is TGTGCCTGGAGTGTGCAGGTGGGTCGGTCGAACACTGAAGCTTTCTTT.

The chain couples TRBV2 to TRBJ1-4; tentatively, D is TRBD1 (5 bases). Trimming pared 5 bases from V and 0 bases from J, leaving 7 bases between. Germline CDR1 and CDR2: SNHLY and FYNNEI. This CDR3 spans 14 amino acids. The CDR3 DNA reads as TGTGCCAGCAGTTTGACAGCAACTAATGAAAAACTGTTTTTT. Protein product: CASSLTATNEKLFF.

This rearrangement joins TRBV5-4 to TRBJ2-3, with a possible D match to TRBD1 (5 bases). The CDR3 sequence is 14 residues long. Germline V lookup: CDR1 SGHNT, CDR2 YYREEE (reference sequence). Trimming removed 5 bases from V and 2 bases from J, with 12 bases in between. The CDR3 here is CASREGVSTDTQYF. Here the CDR3 DNA reads TGTGCCAGCAGAGAAGGGGTTTCCACAGATACGCAGTATTTT. The variable domain in full, completed from reference TRBV5-4 and TRBJ2-3, reads ETGVTQSPTHLIKTRGQQVTLRCSSQSGHNTVSWYQQALGQGPQFIFQYYREEENGRGNFPPRFSGLQFPNYSSELNVNALELDDSALYLCASREGVSTDTQYFGPGTRLTVL.

The V call is TRBV5-4, the J call TRBJ2-1; D perhaps matches TRBD2 (7 bases). Germline values: CDR1 SGHNT, CDR2 YYREEE (reference sequence). With 0 bases removed from V and 0 bases from J, the gap between germline ends came to 16 bases. The CDR3 totals 18 residues. CDR3 DNA: TGTGCCAGCAGCTTGGCGGGGAGGGGGGCACACTCCTACAATGAGCAGTTCTTC. Translated: CASSLAGRGAHSYNEQFF.